What follows are 29 T cell receptor beta chains derived from one specimen sequenced in a study of blood T cell repertoires in COVID-19. Clones were read by immunoSEQ multiplex PCR, and TCRdb kept only the in-frame ones, dropping some. The data hold about 430,000 clones, with roughly nine tenths observed a single time. The specimen was PBMCs or T cells enriched from blood (not recorded which). The source is a man aged 25 to 40 who had recovered from COVID-19.

This chain joins TRBV4-1 and TRBJ1-5; D remains ambiguous. CDR3 length equals 15 residues. The V and J ends lost 2 bases and 1 base respectively, with 9 bases between them. From germline, CDR1 is MGHRA and CDR2 YSYEKL. The CDR3 here is CASSQLRGSNQPQHF. Here the CDR3 DNA reads TGCGCCAGCAGCCAACTACGCGGGAGCAATCAGCCCCAGCATTTT.

The V and J genes are TRBV6-4 and TRBJ2-5, with TRBD2 matching 13 bases. CDR3 size: 19 residues. From germline, CDR1 is MRHNA and CDR2 SNTAGT. With 10 bases clipped from V and 0 bases from J, the junction kept 17 bases outside the gene matches. The CDR3 DNA follows: TGTGCCATTGGGGGTCGACTAGCGGGAGGACCGGGCCACCAAGAGACCCAGTACTTC. Encoded protein: CAIGGRLAGGPGHQETQYF.

The chain employs TRBV6-1 and TRBJ1-5, with a tentative D call TRBD1 (5 bases). Between the trimmed V and J ends, which lost 2 bases and 7 bases, there was a span of 12 bases. Germline V gene sequence: CDR1 MNHNS, CDR2 SASEGT. This CDR3 has 14 amino acids. The CDR3 coding sequence is TGTGCCAGCAGTGAATTGGGGGGTAGCCAGCCCCAGCATTTT. Its translation is CASSELGGSQPQHF.

The chain joins TRBV9 to TRBJ2-5; TRBD2 aligns across 8 bases. This CDR3 is built from 14 residues. Per germline, CDR1 SGDLS and CDR2 YYNGEE. V trimming: 3 bases; J trimming: 1 base; junction bases outside the gene matches: 2. CDR3 sequence reads: CASSGSGIQETQYF. The CDR3 DNA reads TGTGCCAGCAGCGGTAGCGGGATCCAAGAGACCCAGTACTTC.

The chain carries TRBV10-3 and TRBJ1-5; the D gene is possibly TRBD1 (5 bases). This CDR3 spans 14 amino acids. The V end lost 4 bases, the J end lost 7 bases, and 14 bases lay between the germline ends. Germline V gene sequence: CDR1 ENHRY, CDR2 SYGVKD. CDR3 nucleotide sequence: TGTGCCATCAGTGTCACGGGGGACGGCCAGCCCCAGCATTTT. It is translated as CAISVTGDGQPQHF.

The genes are TRBV12-5 and TRBJ1-5; a possible D gene is TRBD1 (5 bases). The germline V gene encodes CDR1 LGHNT and CDR2 FRNRAP. This CDR3 comprises 19 residues. V was shortened by 3 bases and J by 1 base, with 22 bases between the two germline ends. CDR3 DNA: TGTGCTAGTGGTTTTCTCCTCTTTCTGACAGAGGAGAGCAATCAGCCCCAGCATTTT. Its protein product is CASGFLLFLTEESNQPQHF.

The gene calls are TRBV19 and TRBJ2-5, with 8 bases aligning to TRBD2. The length of the CDR3 is 15 residues. After removal of 3 bases from V and 4 bases from J, the junction contained 7 bases not matched to a gene. Looked up from germline, CDR1 is LNHDA and CDR2 is SQIVND (reference sequence). CDR3 region: CASSMTTAGGETQYF. CDR3 nucleotides: TGTGCCAGTAGTATGACCACTGCGGGAGGAGAGACCCAGTACTTC.

On this clone: This sample also contains other DNA sequences that code for the same CDR3. V is TRBV5-1 and J is TRBJ2-2; TRBD1 aligns across 8 bases. The V gene end was trimmed by 4 bases and the J gene end by 1 base; junction bases not matched to a gene: 3. There are 15 residues in the CDR3. Germline V gene sequence: CDR1 SGHRS, CDR2 YFSETQ. The CDR3: CASSLGQVNTGELFF. In DNA form, the CDR3 reads TGCGCCAGCAGCCTGGGACAGGTGAACACCGGGGAGCTGTTTTTT.

The genes are TRBV28 and TRBJ1-5, with TRBD1 identical over 8 bases. The V gene end was trimmed by 7 bases and the J gene end by 11 bases; junction bases not matched to a gene: 13. Germline V gene lookup returns CDR1 MDHEN and CDR2 SYDVKM. The CDR3 has 14 amino acids. The CDR3 reads CASTDGTGVSSQHF. CDR3 in DNA: TGTGCCAGCACTGACGGGACAGGAGTTTCGTCCCAGCATTTT.

Turning to this clone: This CDR3 is also generated by other DNA sequences in the sample. The chain has TRBV5-1 and TRBJ2-3; D gene unclear. The CDR3 spans 12 residues. Germline assignment: CDR1 SGHRS and CDR2 YFSETQ. The V end lost 0 bases, the J end lost 6 bases, and 5 bases lay between the germline ends. CDR3 sequence: CASSLAGDTQYF. In DNA, the CDR3 is TGCGCCAGCAGCTTGGCCGGGGATACGCAGTATTTT.

This chain links TRBV19 with TRBJ1-3; D unclear. With 4 bases removed from V and 0 bases from J, the gap between germline ends came to 16 bases. CDR1 is LNHDA, CDR2 SQIVND, per germline (reference sequence). The CDR3 totals 17 residues. This CDR3 reads CASSTTGSYYSGNTIYF. The CDR3 DNA reads TGTGCCAGTAGTACTACCGGGAGCTACTACTCTGGAAACACCATATATTTT.

The CDR3 DNA reads as TGTGCCAGCAGTGGAGGAGGAGTTAGCAATCAGCCCCAGCATTTT. Its translation: CASSGGGVSNQPQHF. V and J are TRBV2 and TRBJ1-5; D remains unclear. CDR3 length equals 15 residues. Looked up from germline, CDR1 is SNHLY and CDR2 is FYNNEI. The V gene lost 4 bases and the J gene lost 0 bases, with 10 bases spanning the gap. The complete variable domain, with remaining parts taken from reference TRBV2 and TRBJ1-5, reads EPEVTQTPSHQVTQMGQEVILRCVPISNHLYFYWYRQILGQKVEFLVSFYNNEISEKSEIFDDQFSVERPDGSNFTLKIRSTKLEDSAMYFCASSGGGVSNQPQHFGDGTRLSIL.

The chain combines TRBV27 with TRBJ2-7, with TRBD2 matching 11 bases. The J segment lost 5 bases and the V segment lost 5 bases, leaving 17 bases of the junction unmatched. CDR1 and CDR2 (germline): MNHEY, SMNVEV (reference sequence). This CDR3 region has 18 residues. The CDR3 nucleotides read TGTGCCAGCAGTCTAAGGACAGGGCTAGCGGGAGGCTTCAACGAGCAGTACTTC. It is translated as CASSLRTGLAGGFNEQYF.

V gene TRBV5-6 combines with J gene TRBJ2-1, with 9 bases fitting TRBD2. Germline values: CDR1 SGHDT, CDR2 YYEEEE. The CDR3 extends over 15 amino acids. V was clipped by 1 base and J by 9 bases; unmatched bases: 8. This CDR3 reads CASSLRREGGSEQFF. For the CDR3, the DNA is TGTGCCAGCAGCTTGCGGCGGGAGGGGGGTAGTGAGCAGTTCTTC.

This clone was detected a few times. The J gene is TRBJ2-1, the V gene TRBV9; 8 bases map to TRBD2. V shed 4 bases, J shed 7 bases, and the junction held 7 bases outside the gene matches. Germline V gene lookup returns CDR1 SGDLS and CDR2 YYNGEE. The CDR3 consists of 14 residues. CDR3 DNA sequence: TGTGCCAGCAGCTTTAAGACTAGCGCGAATGAGCAGTTCTTC. Protein product: CASSFKTSANEQFF.

This clone was observed a handful of times. V is TRBV18 and J is TRBJ2-6, with unresolved D. This CDR3 region has 13 residues. Trimming pared 4 bases from V and 4 bases from J, leaving 5 bases between. Looked up from germline, CDR1 is KGHSH and CDR2 is LQKENI. The CDR3 region is CASSLLGANVLTF. Written as DNA, the CDR3 is TGTGCCAGCTCACTCTTAGGGGCCAACGTCCTGACTTTC.

The rearrangement links TRBV19 to TRBJ1-6; 7 bases map to TRBD1. Trimming took 5 bases from V and 9 from J; bases not matched to a gene: 7. Germline CDR1 is LNHDA and CDR2 is SQIVND (reference sequence). This CDR3 is 14 amino acids long. The DNA of the CDR3 is TGTGCCAGTAGTCATCAGGGGGTTGTTTCACCCCTCCACTTT. Its protein is CASSHQGVVSPLHF.

The chain joins TRBV10-3 to TRBJ1-3; 9 nucleotides line up with TRBD1. CDR3 length: 19 amino acids. Germline V gives CDR1 ENHRY, CDR2 SYGVKD. The J segment lost 2 bases and the V segment lost 6 bases, leaving 17 bases of the junction unmatched. The CDR3 DNA is TGTGCCATCAGGGCGGGGACAGGGCCAACCCCAAACCCTGGAAACACCATATATTTT. Translated: CAIRAGTGPTPNPGNTIYF.

The rearrangement joins TRBV12-3 or TRBV12-4 to TRBJ1-1; D remains ambiguous. CDR3 length: 13 amino acids. V was pared by 6 bases and J by 0 bases, with 8 bases between. The CDR3 DNA sequence: TGTGCCAGCAGCCCGAGAGTGAACACTGAAGCTTTCTTT. Protein: CASSPRVNTEAFF.

The V call is TRBV2, the J call TRBJ2-4; 15 nucleotides match TRBD2. This CDR3 is built from 18 residues. From germline, CDR1 is SNHLY and CDR2 FYNNEI. The V and J ends lost 6 bases and 6 bases, in that order; junction bases with no gene match: 12. The CDR3 sequence is CASRGTGLAGGYRNIQYF. CDR3 coding DNA: TGTGCCAGCAGGGGCACCGGACTAGCGGGAGGGTATAGAAACATTCAGTACTTC.

J is TRBJ1-2 and V is TRBV28; D possibly corresponds to TRBD1 (6 bases). Germline CDR1 is MDHEN and CDR2 is SYDVKM. V dropped 2 bases and J dropped 6 bases, with 16 bases sitting between them. The length of the CDR3 is 15 residues. The CDR3 protein is CASSLTLLTGNGYTF. The CDR3, as DNA: TGTGCCAGCAGTTTAACCCTCCTCACAGGGAATGGCTACACCTTC.

The chain links TRBV6-5 to TRBJ1-1; D is uncertain. Germline V gene data show CDR1 as MNHEY and CDR2 as SVGAGI. Trimming left V 7 bases short and J 3 bases short, with 9 bases between. There are 12 residues in the CDR3. DNA for the CDR3: TGTGCCAGCAAGGAGGGCGACACTGAAGCTTTCTTT. It is translated as CASKEGDTEAFF.

The chain carries TRBV30 and TRBJ1-1; 7 bases map to TRBD1. J lost 4 bases, V lost 0 bases, and 2 bases had no gene match. CDR3 size: 13 residues. Germline V gene lookup returns CDR1 GTSNPN and CDR2 SVGIG (reference sequence). Here the CDR3 DNA reads TGTGCCTGGAGTGTAAAGGGGGCCACTGAAGCTTTCTTT. Translating it yields CAWSVKGATEAFF.

The V call is TRBV5-8, the J call TRBJ2-3; no definite D call. Germline lookup yields CDR1 SGHTS and CDR2 YDEGEE. The CDR3 extends over 15 amino acids. Trimming took 4 bases from V and 2 from J, leaving 14 bases between them. Written as DNA, the CDR3 is TGTGCCAGCAGCCCCACGTCTCGAGACACAGATACGCAGTATTTT. It codes for CASSPTSRDTDTQYF.

This clone was seen only once. The J gene is TRBJ1-2, the V gene TRBV12-3 or TRBV12-4; D call uncertain. Between the trimmed V and J ends, which lost 4 bases and 6 bases, there was a span of 12 bases. The CDR3 has 13 residues. The CDR3 coding sequence is TGTGCCAGCAGTTATAACAACCTTGATGGCTACACCTTC. The encoded protein is CASSYNNLDGYTF.

Details on this clone: Other DNA sequences in the sample encode the same CDR3. The chain is built from TRBV28 and TRBJ1-1; tentative D call: TRBD1 (5 bases). CDR1 is MDHEN and CDR2 is SYDVKM in the germline V gene. The V end was cut by 3 bases, the J end by 1 base, with 9 bases between. The CDR3 totals 14 residues. The CDR3 DNA reads as TGTGCCAGCAGTTTCCGGGGGGGGAACACTGAAGCTTTCTTT. Translating gives CASSFRGGNTEAFF.

The rearrangement joins TRBV30 to TRBJ1-1; maybe TRBD1 (5 bases). Trimming cost V 2 bases and J 4 bases, with 11 bases left between them. This CDR3 region has 13 residues. Germline V gene data show CDR1 as GTSNPN and CDR2 as SVGIG (reference sequence). The CDR3 spells CAWSKGAGTEAFF. CDR3 DNA: TGTGCCTGGAGTAAAGGGGCCGGCACTGAAGCTTTCTTT.

V and J are TRBV10-1 and TRBJ1-1, with 7 bases matching TRBD1. Germline assignment: CDR1 WNHNN and CDR2 SYGVQD (reference sequence). The CDR3 is 15 amino acids. Trimming cost V 4 bases and J 3 bases; bases outside gene matches: 8. DNA for the CDR3: TGCGCCAGCAGTGCTCGCAGGGGGTTGGACACTGAAGCTTTCTTT. Translation: CASSARRGLDTEAFF.

A single count supports this clone. This sequence joins TRBV9 and TRBJ2-1; weak D call: TRBD2 (6 bases). CDR1 is SGDLS, CDR2 YYNGEE, per germline. The CDR3 is 15 residues long. V lost 0 bases and J 6 bases, leaving 13 bases between the germline ends. The CDR3 coding sequence is TGTGCCAGCAGCGTAGTGATAGCGGCAACCAATGAGCAGTTCTTC. Its protein is CASSVVIAATNEQFF.